This note documents a single TCR beta chain sequence. Its target is unknown. This specimen comes from a study of T cells in Graves' hyperthyroidism and ophthalmopathy. About the research overall: Once the initial diagnosis was made, peripheral blood was obtained before any treatment.

Diagnoses rested on clinical symptoms, serum thyroxine and TRAb, thyroid ultrasound and orbital computed tomography. Study conclusions and caveats: Blood also carried most thyroid clonotypes expanded above 0.001.

From RNA transcripts, TCR beta CDR3 regions were amplified. The HTBI primer set served for first-round RT-PCR of the TCR CDR3. TCRdb passed the multiplex PCR reads through MiXCR, listing each CDR3 protein once. The sample holds approximately 360,000 distinct CDR3 sequences, approximately 15% seen once. What was sequenced was blood. The clonotype was recovered from a woman aged 18 to 35 with Graves' hyperthyroidism that later progressed to Graves' ophthalmopathy.

CDR3 sequence (DNA): TGTGCCAGTAGTATCTCGATTGGGGGCGGGAGCTTCTATGAGCAGTTCTTC. Translating gives CASSISIGGGSFYEQFF. The chain uses TRBV19 and TRBJ2-1; a possible D gene is TRBD2 (7 bases). The V gene lost 3 bases and the J gene lost 8 bases, with 23 bases spanning the gap. CDR1 LNHDA and CDR2 SQIVND come from the germline V gene (reference sequence). The CDR3 is 17 amino acids.